The next 15 T cell receptor beta chains were all read from a single sample in a study of TIL therapy for anti-PD-1-resistant metastatic lung cancer. The sample's time point: pre-treatment sample, taken before nivolumab and TIL therapy. The immunoSEQ assay was v3. Here immunoSEQ multiplex PCR was the method, and the copy in TCRdb shows in-frame clones only, minus some. The sample shows 57,000 or so clones, around 90% of them seen only once. The sequencing used blood, collected at baseline. These TCRs come from a person aged 25-79 years with non-small cell lung cancer.

This clone appeared a single time. V usage is TRBV6-5 and J usage is TRBJ1-1; D ambiguous. Germline V gene sequence: CDR1 MNHEY, CDR2 SVGAGI. The germline V and J ends were trimmed by 6 bases and 1 base, with 12 bases remaining between them. This CDR3 has 14 amino acids. The CDR3 loop reads CASRVIIENTEAFF. The CDR3, as DNA: TGTGCCAGCAGGGTGATCATAGAGAACACTGAAGCTTTCTTT.

This clone is a singleton in its sample. The J gene is TRBJ1-2, the V gene TRBV5-1; D remains unclear. The CDR3 consists of 14 residues. Germline CDR1 and CDR2: SGHRS and YFSETQ. With 0 bases removed from V and 1 base from J, the gap between germline ends came to 7 bases. The CDR3 sequence: CASSLEDGNYGYTF. As DNA, the CDR3 is TGCGCCAGCAGCTTGGAAGACGGTAACTATGGCTACACCTTC.

The sample holds one count of this clone. J is TRBJ2-3 and V is TRBV2, with D possibly being TRBD2 (5 bases). This CDR3 region has 17 residues. The germline V and J ends were trimmed by 6 bases and 2 bases, with 21 bases remaining between them. Looked up from germline, CDR1 is SNHLY and CDR2 is FYNNEI. The DNA of the CDR3 is TGTGCCAGCAGGCCCCGGCGGGCCGAAGCCTCCACAGATACGCAGTATTTT. It encodes CASRPRRAEASTDTQYF. Drawing the rest from reference TRBV2 and TRBJ2-3, the complete variable domain is EPEVTQTPSHQVTQMGQEVILRCVPISNHLYFYWYRQILGQKVEFLVSFYNNEISEKSEIFDDQFSVERPDGSNFTLKIRSTKLEDSAMYFCASRPRRAEASTDTQYFGPGTRLTVL.

In its sample, this clone was seen once. The chain uses TRBV3-1 (or the pseudogene TRBV3-2) and TRBJ1-1; 7 positions agree with TRBD1. This CDR3 region has 14 residues. The germline CDR1 and CDR2 sequences are LGHDT and YNNKEL (reference sequence). The V segment lost 8 bases and the J segment 1 base; nucleotides outside the gene matches: 7. CDR3 sequence (DNA): TGTGCCAGCGCTAGGGGACAGACGAACACTGAAGCTTTCTTT. Translated, it gives CASARGQTNTEAFF.

Only a few counts were recorded for this clone. The chain is built from TRBV19 and TRBJ1-5, with unresolved D. V was cut by 7 bases and J by 4 bases, with 8 bases left in between. Germline V gene sequence: CDR1 LNHDA, CDR2 SQIVND (reference sequence). This CDR3 has 12 amino acids. The CDR3 nucleotides read TGTGCCAGTACGGCGGGGAATCAGCCCCAGCATTTT. It yields the protein CASTAGNQPQHF.

The J gene is TRBJ1-1, the V gene TRBV5-1; perhaps TRBD1 as D (5 bases). CDR1 is SGHRS and CDR2 is YFSETQ in the germline V gene. CDR3 length: 14 residues. V shed 5 bases and J shed 1 base, with 12 bases lying between them. DNA for the CDR3: TGCGCCAGCAGACCCGGGACCGCGAACACTGAAGCTTTCTTT. Protein sequence: CASRPGTANTEAFF.

V usage is TRBV7-2 and J usage is TRBJ2-2, with 7 bases identical to TRBD1. This CDR3 contains 14 residues. Germline CDR1 reads SGHTA; CDR2 reads FQGNSA. Losses at the gene ends were 5 bases for V and 4 bases for J; bases not matched to a gene: 4. CDR3 DNA sequence: TGTGCCAGCAGCGTACAGGGGAGCACCGGGGAGCTGTTTTTT. Encoded protein: CASSVQGSTGELFF.

The V call is TRBV2, the J call TRBJ2-5; D not resolved. The germline V and J ends were trimmed by 6 bases and 2 bases, with 4 bases remaining between them. This CDR3 comprises 11 residues. Per the germline V gene, CDR1 is SNHLY and CDR2 is FYNNEI. CDR3 sequence (DNA): TGTGCCAGCAGGGGGCAAGAGACCCAGTACTTC. Its protein product is CASRGQETQYF.

The chain's CDR3 is CASRPQGEPQHF. The CDR3, as DNA: TGTGCCAGCAGACCACAGGGGGAGCCCCAGCATTTT. This chain joins TRBV28 and TRBJ1-5, with 8 bases that match TRBD1. Germline values: CDR1 MDHEN, CDR2 SYDVKM. This CDR3 has 12 amino acids. V gave up 6 bases and J gave up 8 bases; unmatched junction bases: 3.

This clone was observed a handful of times. This sequence joins TRBV6-2 or TRBV6-3 and TRBJ1-2; D not certain. The germline V gene encodes CDR1 MNHEY and CDR2 SVGEGT. The length of the CDR3 is 13 residues. The V end lost 6 bases, the J end lost 4 bases, and 12 bases lay between the germline ends. The CDR3 bases are TGTGCCAGCAGCCTGGACGGCCCCTATGGCTACACCTTC. It is translated as CASSLDGPYGYTF.

The CDR3: CAWSGGSPNYGYTF. CDR3 bases: TGTGCCTGGAGTGGCGGCAGCCCTAACTATGGCTACACCTTC. The rearrangement links TRBV30 to TRBJ1-2; D uncertain. Germline V CDR1 and CDR2: GTSNPN, SVGIG (reference sequence). V lost 1 base, J lost 0 bases, and 9 bases lay in between. This CDR3 spans 14 amino acids.

The rearrangement joins TRBV5-8 to TRBJ2-7; 7 bases match TRBD1. In germline, CDR1 is SGHTS, CDR2 YDEGEE. The CDR3 runs to 17 residues. V shed 4 bases and J 1 base; nucleotides not matched to a gene: 14. The CDR3 DNA follows: TGTGCCAGCAGCCCGATGGATTCAGGGACAGAGTCCTACGAGCAGTACTTC. This codes for CASSPMDSGTESYEQYF.

V usage is TRBV28 and J usage is TRBJ2-1; 14 bases match TRBD2. From germline, CDR1 is MDHEN and CDR2 SYDVKM. This CDR3 is 16 amino acids long. J was trimmed by 10 bases and V by 6 bases; bases with no gene match: 11. The CDR3 is CASSWLTSGGEAEQFF. The DNA of the CDR3 is TGTGCCAGCAGCTGGCTGACTAGCGGGGGGGAGGCGGAGCAGTTCTTC. Full variable domain (rest looked up from reference TRBV28 and TRBJ2-1): DVKVTQSSRYLVKRTGEKVFLECVQDMDHENMFWYRQDPGLGLRLIYFSYDVKMKEKGDIPEGYSVSREKKERFSLILESASTNQTSMYLCASSWLTSGGEAEQFFGPGTRLTVL.

This clone showed up just once. The chain combines TRBV11-2 with TRBJ2-3, with TRBD2 matching over 10 bases. Germline CDR1 SGHAT, CDR2 FQNNGV. The V and J ends lost 5 bases and 2 bases, in that order; junction bases with no gene match: 10. The CDR3 runs to 17 residues. The CDR3 loop is CASSPARTSGHTDTQYF. In DNA, the CDR3 is TGTGCCAGCAGCCCAGCCCGGACTAGCGGACACACAGATACGCAGTATTTT. Using reference TRBV11-2 and TRBJ2-3 for the parts outside the CDR3, the full variable domain is EAGVAQSPRYKIIEKRQSVAFWCNPISGHATLYWYQQILGQGPKLLIQFQNNGVVDDSQLPKDRFSAERLKGVDSTLKIQPAKLEDSAVYLCASSPARTSGHTDTQYFGPGTRLTVL.

V gene TRBV5-1 combines with J gene TRBJ1-2; D is unclear. The CDR3 is 14 residues long. Germline V gives CDR1 SGHRS, CDR2 YFSETQ. Trimming took off 0 bases at V and 2 bases at J, with 8 bases between the two ends. For the CDR3, the DNA is TGCGCCAGCAGCTTGGACGCCCTAAACTATGGCTACACCTTC. It translates to CASSLDALNYGYTF.